The 18 T cell receptor beta chains below all came from one sample that was sequenced in a study of blood T cell repertoires in COVID-19. Some clones are missing from TCRdb's copy, which holds only in-frame ones; the method was immunoSEQ multiplex PCR. The data contain 200,000 to 250,000 clones, about 82% of them seen just once; the ten biggest clones take up roughly 5.2%. The specimen was peripheral blood. Source of these receptors: a woman older than 75 with COVID-19, enrolled during active disease.

The chain has TRBV11-2 and TRBJ1-1; D uncertain. Trimming stripped 1 base from V and 0 bases from J, with 12 bases between. There are 16 residues in the CDR3. Per the germline V gene, CDR1 is SGHAT and CDR2 is FQNNGV. CDR3 bases: TGTGCCAGCAGCTTAGTACCCCTACCGTTGAACACTGAAGCTTTCTTT. This encodes CASSLVPLPLNTEAFF.

The V call is TRBV18, the J call TRBJ1-3; perhaps TRBD1 as D (5 bases). V was trimmed by 3 bases and J by 0 bases, leaving 12 bases between them. The germline gives CDR1 KGHSH, CDR2 LQKENI. The CDR3 loop spans 16 amino acids. This CDR3 reads CASSPQGTISGNTIYF. The CDR3 region has the DNA TGTGCCAGCTCACCCCAGGGAACCATCTCTGGAAACACCATATATTTT.

V and J are TRBV19 and TRBJ1-3; 8 nucleotides align to TRBD1. The CDR3 has 15 amino acids. Losses at the gene ends were 9 bases for V and 7 bases for J; bases not matched to a gene: 14. Germline values: CDR1 LNHDA, CDR2 SQIVND (reference sequence). In DNA form, the CDR3 reads TGTGCCAGCCCCGGGCCCGGGACAGGAAGGAACACCATATATTTT. Translated: CASPGPGTGRNTIYF.

The chain has TRBV6-5 and TRBJ1-1; D possibly corresponds to TRBD1 (6 bases). V shed 6 bases and J shed 2 bases, with 16 bases lying between them. Per the germline V gene, CDR1 is MNHEY and CDR2 is SVGAGI. The length of the CDR3 is 15 residues. The chain's CDR3 is CASSQKGTPNTEAFF. DNA for the CDR3: TGTGCCAGCAGCCAGAAGGGGACACCCAACACTGAAGCTTTCTTT.

The chain carries TRBV18 and TRBJ1-1; 8 positions match TRBD1. This CDR3 region has 13 residues. The J segment lost 10 bases and the V segment lost 3 bases, leaving 7 bases of the junction unmatched. From germline, CDR1 is KGHSH and CDR2 LQKENI. The CDR3 nucleotides read TGTGCCAGCTCACCTCTACAGGGGGACGGAGCTTTCTTT. Its translation is CASSPLQGDGAFF.

The V and J genes are TRBV18 and TRBJ1-5; the D gene is possibly TRBD1 (5 bases). Germline V CDR1 and CDR2: KGHSH, LQKENI. CDR3 length: 13 amino acids. Trimming removed 3 bases from V and 4 bases from J, with 7 bases in between. CDR3: CASSPTENQPQHF. DNA of the CDR3: TGTGCCAGCTCACCGACAGAGAATCAGCCCCAGCATTTT.

The V call is TRBV18, the J call TRBJ1-2, with TRBD1 as a possible D gene (6 bases). Per the germline V gene, CDR1 is KGHSH and CDR2 is LQKENI. The CDR3 length is 16 residues. The ends were cut back, 3 bases at V and 2 bases at J, with 16 bases in the middle. CDR3 DNA: TGTGCCAGCTCACCTCCTGCGGGGGGGCGCAACTATGGCTACACCTTC. It codes for CASSPPAGGRNYGYTF.

The chain employs TRBV5-6 and TRBJ2-7; D possibly corresponds to TRBD1 (6 bases). Germline CDR1 is SGHDT and CDR2 is YYEEEE. This CDR3 has 14 residues. V was pared by 4 bases and J by 1 base, with 12 bases between. CDR3 protein: CASSLLRGSYEQYV. In nucleotides, the CDR3 is TGTGCCAGCAGCCTCCTGAGGGGGTCCTACGAGCAGTACGTC.

A remark on this clone: This same CDR3 is encoded by further DNA sequences in the sample. This chain joins TRBV5-1 and TRBJ1-3; no firm D call. Trimming pared 0 bases from V and 0 bases from J, leaving 7 bases between. From germline, CDR1 is SGHRS and CDR2 YFSETQ. The CDR3 contains 15 residues. The CDR3 DNA is TGCGCCAGCAGCTTGGCCGGGAGCTCTGGAAACACCATATATTTT. Translated: CASSLAGSSGNTIYF.

The V gene is TRBV10-3, the J gene TRBJ2-5; TRBD2 agrees at 9 bases. CDR3 length equals 15 residues. V was pared by 5 bases and J by 4 bases, with 8 bases of the junction left unmatched. Per the germline V gene, CDR1 is ENHRY and CDR2 is SYGVKD. The CDR3 DNA sequence: TGTGCCATCAGTCTAGCGGGATCAGTAGGAGAGACCCAGTACTTC. This gives the protein CAISLAGSVGETQYF.

The gene calls are TRBV28 and TRBJ2-3; weak D call: TRBD2 (6 bases). Germline V gene lookup returns CDR1 MDHEN and CDR2 SYDVKM. The CDR3 length is 15 residues. V was shortened by 8 bases and J by 6 bases, with 21 bases between the two germline ends. The CDR3 spells CASFSLGGIRDTQYF. The CDR3 DNA follows: TGTGCCAGCTTTTCTTTGGGGGGAATTAGGGATACGCAGTATTTT.

This clone was seen a handful of times. The genes are TRBV2 and TRBJ2-5, with D possibly matching TRBD2 (5 bases). Trimming cost V 7 bases and J 6 bases, with 15 bases left between them. The CDR3 has 13 residues. Germline CDR1 is SNHLY and CDR2 is FYNNEI. CDR3 sequence: CASKEQPGKTQYF. The DNA for the CDR3 is TGTGCCAGCAAGGAGCAGCCCGGGAAGACCCAGTACTTC.

This clone was detected once. V usage is TRBV4-1 and J usage is TRBJ1-2, with D maybe TRBD1 (5 bases). Between the trimmed V and J ends, which lost 0 bases and 5 bases, there was a span of 13 bases. Looked up from germline, CDR1 is MGHRA and CDR2 is YSYEKL. This CDR3 has 15 residues. The CDR3, as DNA: TGCGCCAGCAGCCAAGACGTGGGACTAAAATATGGCTACACCTTC. Amino acids: CASSQDVGLKYGYTF.

The chain is built from TRBV5-1 and TRBJ1-1; 7 nucleotides agree with TRBD1. The trim removed 4 bases at V and 9 bases at J, leaving 6 bases unmatched. Germline V lookup: CDR1 SGHRS, CDR2 YFSETQ. The length of the CDR3 is 12 residues. The CDR3 here is CASSRDSVKAFF. CDR3 DNA: TGCGCCAGCAGCCGGGACAGCGTCAAAGCTTTCTTT.

The V gene is TRBV27, the J gene TRBJ1-1, with a possible D match to TRBD1 (6 bases). The CDR3 length is 15 residues. Deletions cut 3 bases from V and 1 base from J, with 12 bases between. The germline CDR1 and CDR2 sequences are MNHEY and SMNVEV (reference sequence). Here the CDR3 DNA reads TGTGCCAGCAGTTTCTGGGGGGGGCAGAACACTGAAGCTTTCTTT. Translating gives CASSFWGGQNTEAFF.

The gene calls are TRBV2 and TRBJ2-3; TRBD2 aligns across 14 bases. After removal of 7 bases from V and 6 bases from J, the junction contained 18 bases not matched to a gene. Germline V gives CDR1 SNHLY, CDR2 FYNNEI. This CDR3 contains 19 residues. CDR3 protein: CASKFAGTSGGYVKDTQYF. CDR3 bases: TGTGCCAGCAAGTTCGCGGGGACTAGCGGGGGATACGTCAAGGATACGCAGTATTTT.

Comments on this clone: Other DNA sequences in this sample translate to the same CDR3. The chain joins TRBV11-2 to TRBJ1-3, with no clear D. V was cut by 0 bases and J by 0 bases, with 6 bases left in between. The CDR3 consists of 15 residues. Germline V gives CDR1 SGHAT, CDR2 FQNNGV. The CDR3 reads CASSLDGISGNTIYF. The CDR3 region has the DNA TGTGCCAGCAGCTTAGATGGCATCTCTGGAAACACCATATATTTT.

The V call is TRBV5-1, the J call TRBJ2-2, with a weak D call TRBD1 (6 bases). The germline CDR1 and CDR2 sequences are SGHRS and YFSETQ. V lost 0 bases and J 6 bases, leaving 9 bases between the germline ends. The length of the CDR3 is 14 residues. In DNA, the CDR3 is TGCGCCAGCAGCTTGGCTGGACAGCCCGGGGAGCTGTTTTTT. Its translation: CASSLAGQPGELFF. Using reference TRBV5-1 and TRBJ2-2 for the parts outside the CDR3, the full variable domain is KAGVTQTPRYLIKTRGQQVTLSCSPISGHRSVSWYQQTPGQGLQFLFEYFSETQRNKGNFPGRFSGRQFSNSRSEMNVSTLELGDSALYLCASSLAGQPGELFFGEGSRLTVL.